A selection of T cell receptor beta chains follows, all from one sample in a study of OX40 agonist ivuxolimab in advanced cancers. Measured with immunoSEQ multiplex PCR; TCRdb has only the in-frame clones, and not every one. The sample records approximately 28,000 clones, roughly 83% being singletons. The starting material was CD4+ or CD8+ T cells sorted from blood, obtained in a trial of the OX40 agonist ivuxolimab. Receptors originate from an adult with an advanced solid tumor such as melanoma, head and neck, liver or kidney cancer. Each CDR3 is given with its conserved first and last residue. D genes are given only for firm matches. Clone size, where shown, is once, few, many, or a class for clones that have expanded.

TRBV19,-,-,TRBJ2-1,TGTGCCAGTAGTCCCCCCGGGACCCTCAATGAGCAGTTCTTC,CASSPPGTLNEQFF
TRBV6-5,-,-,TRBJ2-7,TGTGCCAGCGCTTCCCTCGAAGGAGTCTACGAGCAGTACTTC,CASASLEGVYEQYF
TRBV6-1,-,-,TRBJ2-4,TGTGCCAGCAGTGAAGGCGGCAGGGATATTGACATTCAGTACTTC,CASSEGGRDIDIQYF
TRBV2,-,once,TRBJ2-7,TGTGCCAGCAGTCCGAACGGGGACTCCTACGAGCAGTACTTC,CASSPNGDSYEQYF
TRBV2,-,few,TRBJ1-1,TGTGCCAGCAGTGACGTAGAAGCTTTCTTT,CASSDVEAFF
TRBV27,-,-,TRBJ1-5,TGTGCCAGCAGACCGGAACCAGCTAGCAATCAGCCCCAGCATTTT,CASRPEPASNQPQHF
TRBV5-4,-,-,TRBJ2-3,TGTGCCAGCAGCTTGGATGGGCTAGACAGCACAGATACGCAGTATTTT,CASSLDGLDSTDTQYF
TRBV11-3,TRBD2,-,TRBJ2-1,TGTGCCAGCAACGGCGGGGCTAGCGGGAGTTTTAATGAGCAGTTCTTC,CASNGGASGSFNEQFF
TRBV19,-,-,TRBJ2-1,TGTGCCAGTAAGGTGCATGGAGAAGGGGAGCAGTTCTTC,CASKVHGEGEQFF
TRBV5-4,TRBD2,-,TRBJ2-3,TGTGCCAGCAGCTTAGCGGGGGGAAGCACAGATACGCAGTATTTT,CASSLAGGSTDTQYF
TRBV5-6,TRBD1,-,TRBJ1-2,TGTGCCAGCAGCCCCGGACAGGGAACCTATGGCTACACCTTC,CASSPGQGTYGYTF
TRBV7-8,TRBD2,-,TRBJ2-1,TGTGCCAGCAGTAGCGGGGTTCTGTTCTTC,CASSSGVLFF
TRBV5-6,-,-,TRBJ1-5,TGTGCCAGCAGCTTGGCCTCGGGGGGCTCTGGTCAGCCCCAGCATTTT,CASSLASGGSGQPQHF
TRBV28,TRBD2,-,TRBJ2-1,TGTGCCAGCTCCATAGCGGGGGGGCTCGATGAGCAGTTCTTC,CASSIAGGLDEQFF
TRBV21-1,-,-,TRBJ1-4,TGTGCCAGCAGCTCATTAAGAGGAGGGTCTCATGAAAAACTGTTTTTT,CASSSLRGGSHEKLFF
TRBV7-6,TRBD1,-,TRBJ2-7,TGTGCCAGCAGCACGGGACAGGGATACGAGCAGTACTTC,CASSTGQGYEQYF
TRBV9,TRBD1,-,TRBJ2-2,TGTGCCAGCAGCCCCGGGACAGGAAACACCGGGGAGCTGTTTTTT,CASSPGTGNTGELFF
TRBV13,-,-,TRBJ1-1,TGTGCCAGCAGCATTATGAACACTGAAGCTTTCTTT,CASSIMNTEAFF
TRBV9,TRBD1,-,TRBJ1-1,TGTGCCAGCAGCTCTTCCGGGACAGGGAACACTGAAGCTTTCTTT,CASSSSGTGNTEAFF
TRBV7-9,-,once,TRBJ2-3,TGTGCCAGCAGCTTAGCGGAGACGTCCACAGATACGCAGTATTTT,CASSLAETSTDTQYF
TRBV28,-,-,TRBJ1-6,TGTGCCAGCAGTTTCCCGGGGAGCTCCTATAATTCACCCCTCCACTTT,CASSFPGSSYNSPLHF
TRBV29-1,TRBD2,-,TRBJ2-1,TGCAGCGTCCCCCCGGGGGGGGCACGCTACAATGAGCAGTTCTTC,CSVPPGGARYNEQFF
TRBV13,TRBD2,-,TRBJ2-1,TGTGCCAGCAGCTTTATAAGCGGGATCTACAATGAGCAGTTCTTC,CASSFISGIYNEQFF
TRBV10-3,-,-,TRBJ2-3,TGTGCCATCTTCGGACCCGGAGGTACGCAGTATTTT,CAIFGPGGTQYF
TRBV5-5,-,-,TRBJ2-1,TGTGCCAGCTCCAGCGTGGGATACAATGAGCAGTTCTTC,CASSSVGYNEQFF
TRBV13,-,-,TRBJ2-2,TGTGCCAGCAGCACGGAAGGCGTACCGAACACCGGGGAGCTGTTTTTT,CASSTEGVPNTGELFF
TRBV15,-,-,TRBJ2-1,TGTGCCACCAGAGCTAGCTCCTACAATGAGCAGTTCTTC,CATRASSYNEQFF
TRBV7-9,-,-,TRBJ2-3,TGTGCCAGCAGCCCGGACGGGTCAGATACGCAGTATTTT,CASSPDGSDTQYF
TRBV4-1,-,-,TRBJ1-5,TGCGCCAGCAGCCAAGATCCCCAGGGCAATCAGCCCCAGCATTTT,CASSQDPQGNQPQHF
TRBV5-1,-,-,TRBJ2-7,TGCGCCAGCAGCGTAACCCCGCCGGGGCCCGCCGAGCAGTACTTC,CASSVTPPGPAEQYF
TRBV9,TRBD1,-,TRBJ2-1,TGTGCCAGCAGCCCCGGGACAGTAGACAATGAGCAGTTCTTC,CASSPGTVDNEQFF
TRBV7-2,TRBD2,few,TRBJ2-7,TGTGCCAGCAGCCAAACTAGCGGGGAGTACTCCTACGAGCAGTACTTC,CASSQTSGEYSYEQYF
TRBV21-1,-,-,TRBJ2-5,TGTGCCAGCAGCCACTCCGGGACACACATGGGAGGATTAGAAGAGACCCAGTACTTC,CASSHSGTHMGGLEETQYF
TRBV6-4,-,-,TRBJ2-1,TGTGCCAGCAGTCCAACTCCACTAGTTTCTTTCTCCTACAATGAGCAGTTCTTC,CASSPTPLVSFSYNEQFF
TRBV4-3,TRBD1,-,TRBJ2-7,TGCGCCAGCAGCCAAGATTCACAGGGGGCCTACGAGCAGTACTTC,CASSQDSQGAYEQYF
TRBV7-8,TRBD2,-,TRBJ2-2,TGTGCCAGCAGCTTAGCGCTAGCGGGAGGGCCCTCGAACACCGGGGAGCTGTTTTTT,CASSLALAGGPSNTGELFF
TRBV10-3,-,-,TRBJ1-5,TGTGCCATCAGTGAGTCGCTCTCAGGGTTACAGCCCCAGCATTTT,CAISESLSGLQPQHF
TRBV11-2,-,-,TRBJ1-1,TGTGCCAGCAGCTTAGGAGCAGGGGCTGAAGCTTTCTTT,CASSLGAGAEAFF
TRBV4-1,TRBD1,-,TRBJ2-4,TGCGCCAGCAGCCAACCGGGACAGGGAGGCAAAAACATTCAGTACTTC,CASSQPGQGGKNIQYF